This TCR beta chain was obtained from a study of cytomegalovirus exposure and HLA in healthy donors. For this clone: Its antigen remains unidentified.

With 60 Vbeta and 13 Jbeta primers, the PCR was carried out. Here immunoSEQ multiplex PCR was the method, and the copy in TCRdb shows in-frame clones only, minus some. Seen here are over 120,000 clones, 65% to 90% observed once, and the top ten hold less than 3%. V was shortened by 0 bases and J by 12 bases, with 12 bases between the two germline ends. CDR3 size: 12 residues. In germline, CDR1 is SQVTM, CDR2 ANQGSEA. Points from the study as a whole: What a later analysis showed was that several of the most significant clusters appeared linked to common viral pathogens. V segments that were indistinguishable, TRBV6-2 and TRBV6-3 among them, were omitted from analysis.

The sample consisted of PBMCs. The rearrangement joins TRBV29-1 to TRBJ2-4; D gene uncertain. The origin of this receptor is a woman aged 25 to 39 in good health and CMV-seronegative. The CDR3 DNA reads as TGCAGCGTTGAAGATTCTGGCTCTTCTCAGTACTTC. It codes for CSVEDSGSSQYF.